This T cell receptor beta chain was sequenced during a study of low-dose radiotherapy and immunotherapy resistance in tumors. Study-level information: Cohort 1 received 0.5 Gy per fraction every 2 weeks, totaling 6.5 Gy.

This clonotype has ten or more counts. V lost 0 bases to trimming and J lost 5 bases, with 10 bases between them. Germline CDR1 SGHDN, CDR2 FVKESK. CDR3 length: 15 residues. Time point denoted: after trial treatment. Treatment: LDRT plus nivolumab, ipilimumab, low-dose cyclophosphamide and aspirin (RACIN trial). It was nivolumab, ipilimumab, aspirin, low-dose cyclophosphamide and low-dose radiotherapy that donors received. Tumors of eligible patients were advanced, solid and lacking tumor-infiltrating lymphocytes. Both TCRalpha and TCRbeta chains were reverse transcribed with V-gene-specific primers. TCR amplification involved approximately 20 PCR cycles with a constant-region primer and V-primer adapter. Isolated mRNA was amplified by in vitro transcription. TCRdb fed the reads into MiXCR, producing one record per CDR3 protein. Here the sample spans roughly 40,000 distinct CDR3 sequences, 20% to 30% being singletons.

This sequence was found in a male donor with prostate cancer. Sequences were derived from PBMCs, sampled after low-dose radiotherapy plus immunotherapy. This chain links TRBV14 with TRBJ1-4; possible D gene TRBD1, 6 bases. CDR3 protein: CASSQDRGWNEKLFF. The CDR3 DNA reads as TGTGCCAGCAGCCAAGACAGGGGTTGGAATGAAAAACTGTTTTTT.